This TCR beta chain was captured in a study of identical twins. Unique molecular identifiers were present on the cDNA, and a universal primer site came from template switching. TCRdb itself ran the 5' RACE reads through MiXCR, one entry per CDR3 protein. This table has roughly 250,000 distinct CDR3 sequences, 7.5% appearing once. Only a few counts were recorded for this clonotype. V was clipped by 4 bases and J by 3 bases; unmatched bases: 7. This CDR3 region has 15 residues. The germline V gene has CDR1 DFQATT and CDR2 SNEGSKA (reference sequence). Every sampled donor was Caucasian and healthy. These data also formed part of another study, on yellow fever vaccine responses in identical twins.

The sequence was obtained from a young woman in good health. J is TRBJ2-5 and V is TRBV20-1, with 11 bases matching TRBD1. Sample: CD8+ T cells sorted from blood. The CDR3 DNA sequence: TGCAGTGCTACCCTGAGGACAGGGGGCGAAGAGACCCAGTACTTC. This encodes CSATLRTGGEETQYF.